The 23 T cell receptor beta chains below were found in one sample sequenced in a study of blood T cell repertoires in COVID-19. TCRdb keeps only in-frame clones here, not all; method: immunoSEQ multiplex PCR. The table has about 180,000 clones, roughly 88% seen once. The sequencing input was peripheral blood. The receptors come from a human donor with active or convalescent COVID-19. The donor label of this sample is uncertain.

This chain connects TRBV4-1 to TRBJ1-1; the D is unclear. The CDR3 length is 14 residues. The germline V gene has CDR1 MGHRA and CDR2 YSYEKL. V was pared by 2 bases and J by 1 base, with 8 bases between. The CDR3 protein is CASSQLTSNTEAFF. Written as DNA, the CDR3 is TGCGCCAGCAGCCAATTGACATCGAACACTGAAGCTTTCTTT.

The gene calls are TRBV28 and TRBJ2-5, with a weak D call TRBD1 (5 bases). This CDR3 spans 13 amino acids. Trimming left V 4 bases short and J 4 bases short, with 10 bases between. The V gene's germline CDR1 is MDHEN and CDR2 SYDVKM. CDR3: CASSWGSPETQYF. In nucleotides, the CDR3 is TGTGCCAGCAGTTGGGGCAGCCCAGAGACCCAGTACTTC.

The chain uses TRBV24-1 and TRBJ1-2; D gene unclear. Germline values: CDR1 KGHDR, CDR2 SFDVKD. CDR3 length: 15 amino acids. The ends were cut back, 4 bases at V and 0 bases at J, with 11 bases in the middle. The CDR3 loop is CATSDPTQANYGYTF. In DNA, the CDR3 is TGTGCCACCAGTGACCCAACTCAAGCTAACTATGGCTACACCTTC.

This chain connects TRBV6-5 to TRBJ2-7, with TRBD1 identical over 9 bases. The CDR3 covers 15 residues. Trimming took 6 bases from V and 7 from J; bases not matched to a gene: 13. Germline assignment: CDR1 MNHEY and CDR2 SVGAGI. The CDR3 nucleotides are TGTGCCAGCAGCCCCGAAGGGGGACAGGGTTTAGAGCAGTACTTC. Translation gives CASSPEGGQGLEQYF.

The genes are TRBV24-1 and TRBJ2-5; 10 bases line up with TRBD2. With V trimmed by 3 bases and J by 4 bases, 10 bases remained unmatched. The CDR3 is made up of 17 amino acids. CDR1 and CDR2 (germline): KGHDR, SFDVKD. The CDR3 nucleotides read TGTGCCACCAGTGATCTCGGGAGCGGGAGGGGGGGAGAGACCCAGTACTTC. This codes for CATSDLGSGRGGETQYF.

The CDR3 DNA is TGTGCCAGCAGCTTAGGCCCCGGGACATCCCTCGAGCAGTACTTC. This codes for CASSLGPGTSLEQYF. The J gene is TRBJ2-7, the V gene TRBV7-7; maybe TRBD1 (6 bases). With 1 base removed from V and 6 bases from J, the gap between germline ends came to 16 bases. The CDR3 extends over 15 amino acids. Germline V lookup: CDR1 SSHAT, CDR2 FNYEAQ (reference sequence).

This chain joins TRBV18 and TRBJ2-7; 8 bases map to TRBD2. V trimming: 6 bases; J trimming: 3 bases; junction bases outside the gene matches: 7. CDR1 KGHSH and CDR2 LQKENI come from the germline V gene. The CDR3 has 14 amino acids. CDR3 DNA: TGTGCCAGCTCCCTCAGCGGGAGCAACTACGAGCAGTACTTC. This sequence encodes CASSLSGSNYEQYF.

The chain uses TRBV9 and TRBJ1-5, with D possibly being TRBD1 (5 bases). Germline V gene sequence: CDR1 SGDLS, CDR2 YYNGEE. V lost 0 bases and J lost 4, with 14 bases in between. The CDR3 is 16 amino acids. Here the CDR3 reads CASSVVGGFGNQPQHF. CDR3 nucleotide sequence: TGTGCCAGCAGCGTAGTCGGGGGGTTTGGTAATCAGCCCCAGCATTTT.

The chain combines TRBV6-4 with TRBJ1-2; D remains unclear. The CDR3 consists of 14 residues. With 0 bases removed from V and 4 bases from J, the gap between germline ends came to 9 bases. CDR1 is MRHNA and CDR2 is SNTAGT in the germline V gene. The CDR3 protein is CASSDSPGSYGYTF. Here the CDR3 DNA reads TGTGCCAGCAGTGACTCACCGGGAAGCTATGGCTACACCTTC.

This chain links TRBV7-4 with TRBJ2-5, with TRBD1 matching over 9 bases. Germline assignment: CDR1 SGHVT and CDR2 SQSDAQ. The CDR3 runs to 15 residues. Trimming removed 5 bases from V and 3 bases from J; junction bases left unmatched: 7. The CDR3 bases are TGTGCCAGCAGCGCCGACAGACAGGGGGAAGAGACCCAGTACTTC. This codes for CASSADRQGEETQYF.

J is TRBJ1-1 and V is TRBV6-2 or TRBV6-3; 7 bases line up with TRBD1. The trim removed 2 bases at V and 7 bases at J, leaving 1 base unmatched. Germline-derived CDR1 and CDR2 are MNHEY and SVGEGT. There are 12 residues in the CDR3. The DNA for the CDR3 is TGTGCCAGCAGTTACGACAGGGTTGAAGCTTTCTTT. Protein: CASSYDRVEAFF.

The rearrangement links TRBV5-1 to TRBJ2-3; tentative D call: TRBD1 (5 bases). Trimming removed 3 bases at V and 0 bases at J, with 17 bases between. The CDR3 contains 17 residues. Per the germline V gene, CDR1 is SGHRS and CDR2 is YFSETQ. CDR3 nucleotide sequence: TGCGCCAGCAGCTCACCCAGGGCCCCCCTTAGCACAGATACGCAGTATTTT. It encodes CASSSPRAPLSTDTQYF.

The chain couples TRBV18 to TRBJ2-7, with 8 positions matching TRBD2. After removal of 1 base from V and 4 bases from J, the junction contained 9 bases not matched to a gene. The CDR3 has 16 amino acids. Per the germline V gene, CDR1 is KGHSH and CDR2 is LQKENI. This CDR3 reads CASSPQQREILYEQYF. DNA for the CDR3: TGTGCCAGCTCACCACAGCAGCGGGAGATACTGTACGAGCAGTACTTC. Complete variable domain (other parts from reference TRBV18 and TRBJ2-7): NAGVMQNPRHLVRRRGQEARLRCSPMKGHSHVYWYRQLPEEGLKFMVYLQKENIIDESGMPKERFSAEFPKEGPSILRIQQVVRGDSAAYFCASSPQQREILYEQYFGPGTRLTVT.

The gene calls are TRBV30 and TRBJ1-3; the D gene is possibly TRBD1 (5 bases). Germline CDR1 GTSNPN, CDR2 SVGIG (reference sequence). V was shortened by 3 bases and J by 5 bases, with 14 bases between the two germline ends. The CDR3 contains 14 residues. The DNA of the CDR3 is TGTGCCTGGAGGCCCTCCGGGGGGAGAAACACCATATATTTT. As protein: CAWRPSGGRNTIYF.

The gene calls are TRBV27 and TRBJ1-5, with 8 bases that match TRBD1. Per germline, CDR1 MNHEY and CDR2 SMNVEV (reference sequence). The CDR3 is made up of 14 amino acids. The V and J ends lost 8 bases and 1 base, in that order; junction bases with no gene match: 4. The CDR3 spells CASGWTGSNQPQHF. CDR3 coding DNA: TGTGCCAGCGGCTGGACAGGGAGCAATCAGCCCCAGCATTTT.

The V call is TRBV6-2 or TRBV6-3, the J call TRBJ2-7; no definite D call. The V gene lost 5 bases and the J gene lost 2 bases, with 19 bases spanning the gap. Germline V gene sequence: CDR1 MNHEY, CDR2 SVGEGT. This CDR3 spans 16 amino acids. CDR3 loop: CASSTPPMTSPYEQYF. CDR3 bases: TGTGCCAGCAGTACCCCCCCGATGACATCCCCCTACGAGCAGTACTTC.

The rearrangement links TRBV5-5 to TRBJ1-2, with TRBD1 matching over 9 bases. With V trimmed by 4 bases and J by 4 bases, 5 bases remained unmatched. Looked up from germline, CDR1 is SGHKS and CDR2 is YYEKEE (reference sequence). This CDR3 is built from 14 residues. The CDR3 is CASSRQGEGYGYTF. Written as DNA, the CDR3 is TGTGCCAGCAGCAGACAGGGGGAGGGCTATGGCTACACCTTC.

V usage is TRBV20-1 and J usage is TRBJ1-6; possibly TRBD1 for D (5 bases). Trimming stripped 3 bases from V and 9 bases from J, with 9 bases between. Germline V gene lookup returns CDR1 DFQATT and CDR2 SNEGSKA (reference sequence). The CDR3 is 12 amino acids. The CDR3 is CSASQGGSPLHF. The CDR3 DNA reads as TGCAGTGCTAGTCAGGGCGGTTCACCCCTCCACTTT.

The table lists this clone with a few counts. This chain joins TRBV6-5 and TRBJ1-2; TRBD1 matches at 9 bases. The CDR3 consists of 14 residues. J was trimmed by 4 bases and V by 6 bases; bases with no gene match: 6. In germline, CDR1 is MNHEY, CDR2 SVGAGI. In DNA, the CDR3 is TGTGCCAGCAGCACTACAGGGGGCAGCTATGGCTACACCTTC. Protein product: CASSTTGGSYGYTF.

The genes are TRBV2 and TRBJ2-1, with 12 bases identical to TRBD2. This CDR3 comprises 18 residues. Losses at the gene ends were 2 bases for V and 8 bases for J; bases not matched to a gene: 13. Germline CDR1 reads SNHLY; CDR2 reads FYNNEI. The chain's CDR3 is CASSEFRTSGKNWHEQFF. The CDR3 DNA reads TGTGCCAGCAGTGAATTTAGGACTAGCGGGAAGAATTGGCATGAGCAGTTCTTC. The full variable domain, rest sourced from reference TRBV2 and TRBJ2-1, is EPEVTQTPSHQVTQMGQEVILRCVPISNHLYFYWYRQILGQKVEFLVSFYNNEISEKSEIFDDQFSVERPDGSNFTLKIRSTKLEDSAMYFCASSEFRTSGKNWHEQFFGPGTRLTVL.

The CDR3: CASSVQSGRGEQYF. The CDR3 coding sequence is TGTGCCAGCAGTGTTCAATCAGGCAGGGGCGAGCAGTACTTC. This sequence joins TRBV2 and TRBJ2-7, with a possible D match to TRBD1 (6 bases). CDR1 SNHLY and CDR2 FYNNEI come from the germline V gene. The CDR3 runs 14 residues. Trimming removed 4 bases at V and 6 bases at J, with 16 bases between.

The chain uses TRBV19 and TRBJ2-1; D uncertain. This CDR3 spans 13 amino acids. Germline V gives CDR1 LNHDA, CDR2 SQIVND (reference sequence). The V end was cut by 3 bases, the J end by 9 bases, with 12 bases between. CDR3 in amino acids: CASSIASVGEQFF. The DNA of the CDR3 is TGTGCCAGTAGTATCGCCAGCGTCGGTGAGCAGTTCTTC.

The chain joins TRBV5-1 to TRBJ2-1; D not resolved. Between the trimmed V and J ends, which lost 7 bases and 10 bases, there was a span of 18 bases. CDR3 size: 13 residues. Germline loops: CDR1 SGHRS, CDR2 YFSETQ. CDR3 in amino acids: CASRQSETSEQFF. The CDR3 DNA reads TGCGCCAGCCGACAATCTGAGACCTCAGAGCAGTTCTTC.